This entry concerns a single TCR beta chain. The antigen remains undetermined. The sample comes from a study of siplizumab effects on memory and regulatory T cells. Study conclusions and caveats: An assignable phenotype, naive or memory, was missing from roughly 83-96% of proliferating CD4+ or CD8+ clones. Under siplizumab, alloreactive sequences traced to unstimulated CD4+ memory cells were significantly reduced. The diversity of naive T cells seemed greater than that of memory cells, and their alloresponse contribution seemed major. Unstimulated subsets contained matches for only a minor fraction of alloreactive clones.

CDR1 and CDR2 from the germline V gene are SGHVS and FQNEAQ. Trimming stripped 0 bases from V and 10 bases from J, with 13 bases between. This CDR3 comprises 14 residues. The data were produced by immunoSEQ multiplex PCR, yet TCRdb's version contains in-frame clones alone and is incomplete. The data show approximately 120,000 clones, roughly 95% seen once. J is TRBJ2-1 and V is TRBV7-8; maybe TRBD2 (5 bases). The TCR originated in a human donor in good health. The sequencing input was non-Treg CD4+ T cells sorted from blood. This chain's CDR3 is CASSLARTSGEQFF. In DNA, the CDR3 is TGTGCCAGCAGCTTAGCGAGGACGTCGGGGGAGCAGTTCTTC.